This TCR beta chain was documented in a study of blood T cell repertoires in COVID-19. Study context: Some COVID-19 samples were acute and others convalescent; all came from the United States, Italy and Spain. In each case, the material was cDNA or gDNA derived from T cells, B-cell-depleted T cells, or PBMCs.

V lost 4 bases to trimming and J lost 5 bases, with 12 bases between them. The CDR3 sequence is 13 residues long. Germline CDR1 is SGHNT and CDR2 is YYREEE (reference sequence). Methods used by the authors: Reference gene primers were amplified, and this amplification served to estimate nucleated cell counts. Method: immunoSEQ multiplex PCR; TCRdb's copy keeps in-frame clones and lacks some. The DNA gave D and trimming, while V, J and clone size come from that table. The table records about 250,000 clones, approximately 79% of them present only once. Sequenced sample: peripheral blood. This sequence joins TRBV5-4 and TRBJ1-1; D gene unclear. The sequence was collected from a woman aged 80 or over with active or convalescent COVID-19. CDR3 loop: CASSPSRATEAFF. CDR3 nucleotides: TGTGCCAGCAGCCCTTCAAGAGCGACTGAAGCTTTCTTT.